This passage covers 21 T cell receptor beta chains from one sample sequenced in a study of human T cells and chemical hapten exposure (dated by TCRdb to the early 2020s). During library preparation, unique molecular identifiers were attached to individual cDNA molecules so that TCRs could be counted in a quantitative, reproducible way. TCRdb reanalyzed the raw reads on its own, using fastp at Q25 for trimming and MiXCR for clone calling, and kept in-frame beta chains. Identical CDR3 protein sequences are pooled into one entry, listed with their most common genes and DNA. In this sample the table shows over 600 distinct CDR3 sequences, approximately 86% of which occur a single time. The ten largest clones add up to 4.5% to 6.5% of the sample. Total RNA was extracted from unfractionated whole blood that had been collected in Tempus Blood RNA tubes. The sequencing input was whole blood. These receptors were obtained from a human donor with alopecia, or a healthy volunteer (not recorded which). Some clones in this sample may be carry-over from other donors' samples. This table probably holds off-target reads from a library built for another chain.

The rearrangement joins TRBV12-3 or TRBV12-4 to TRBJ1-5, with unresolved D. The CDR3 is 13 residues long. Trimming removed 6 bases at V and 0 bases at J, with 6 bases between. The CDR3 DNA reads as TGTGCCAGCAGCCAGTATAGCAATCAGCCCCAGCATTTT. Translating gives CASSQYSNQPQHF.

The J gene is TRBJ2-1, the V gene TRBV6-4; 11 nucleotides agree with TRBD2. J lost 8 bases, V lost 3 bases, and 6 bases had no gene match. The CDR3 loop spans 15 amino acids. Germline V gene data show CDR1 as MRHNA and CDR2 as SNTAGT. In DNA form, the CDR3 reads TGTGCCAGCAGTGAGAGTAGCGGGGGGGCTGATGAGCAGTTCTTC. It translates to CASSESSGGADEQFF.

This clonotype was counted only a few times. V is TRBV7-2 and J is TRBJ2-3; 7 positions match TRBD2. Per the germline V gene, CDR1 is SGHTA and CDR2 is FQGNSA. The CDR3 spans 16 residues. Trimming took 4 bases from V and 2 from J; bases not matched to a gene: 9. In DNA, the CDR3 is TGTGCCAGCAGCTCCCAGACTAGCTCTTTCACAGATACGCAGTATTTT. Translation gives CASSSQTSSFTDTQYF.

The chain combines TRBV12-3 or TRBV12-4 with TRBJ2-7; D remains unclear. V dropped 5 bases and J dropped 2 bases, with 13 bases sitting between them. The CDR3 covers 14 residues. CDR3 sequence: CASSPQDGTYEQYF. The DNA of the CDR3 is TGTGCCAGCAGTCCCCAGGACGGTACCTACGAGCAGTACTTC.

This chain uses TRBV5-5 with TRBJ2-7; D not certain. CDR1 and CDR2 from the germline V gene are SGHKS and YYEKEE (reference sequence). Trimming took 0 bases from V and 5 from J, leaving 3 bases between them. This CDR3 spans 11 amino acids. The CDR3 bases are TGTGCCAGCAGCTTGGTGGACGAGCAGTACTTC. This sequence encodes CASSLVDEQYF.

J is TRBJ2-3 and V is TRBV7-9, with 9 bases fitting TRBD1. CDR1 and CDR2 from the germline V gene are SEHNR and FQNEAQ (reference sequence). The CDR3 consists of 19 residues. V lost 5 bases, J lost 2 bases, and 17 bases stayed unmatched. Here the CDR3 DNA reads TGTGCCAGCAGCCCCGTTTCTCCGGACAGGGGTTATTCCACAGATACGCAGTATTTT. Its protein product is CASSPVSPDRGYSTDTQYF.

The V gene is TRBV6-5, the J gene TRBJ2-7, with D tentatively TRBD1 (6 bases). Germline V CDR1 and CDR2: MNHEY, SVGAGI. V shed 0 bases and J shed 2 bases, with 14 bases lying between them. The CDR3 is 16 residues long. CDR3 nucleotide sequence: TGTGCCAGCAGTTACTCCCTCTCCAGGGGAGCCTACGAGCAGTACTTC. This translates into CASSYSLSRGAYEQYF.

The chain combines TRBV20-1 with TRBJ2-7, with 9 positions matching TRBD2. V lost 5 bases to trimming and J lost 3 bases; unmatched junction nucleotides: 5. Germline V gene lookup returns CDR1 DFQATT and CDR2 SNEGSKA (reference sequence). The CDR3 consists of 13 residues. CDR3 in DNA: TGCAGTGCTCTTAGCGGGAGAGGCTACGAGCAGTACTTC. Its protein product is CSALSGRGYEQYF.

The chain employs TRBV29-1 and TRBJ1-2, with 7 nucleotides matching TRBD1. Germline V gene data show CDR1 as SQVTM and CDR2 as ANQGSEA. J was trimmed by 0 bases and V by 5 bases; bases with no gene match: 12. This CDR3 is 16 amino acids long. The CDR3 reads CSVSAGGGSPNYGYTF. The CDR3 nucleotides are TGCAGCGTTTCAGCAGGGGGGGGATCCCCTAACTATGGCTACACCTTC. Combining the CDR3 with reference TRBV29-1 and TRBJ1-2 gives the whole variable domain SAVISQKPSRDICQRGTSLTIQCQVDSQVTMMFWYRQQPGQSLTLIATANQGSEATYESGFVIDKFPISRPNLTFSTLTVSNMSPEDSSIYLCSVSAGGGSPNYGYTFGSGTRLTVV.

The chain combines TRBV5-1 with TRBJ1-1; TRBD1 is a possible D gene (5 bases). Trimming cost V 1 base and J 1 base, with 14 bases left between them. The CDR3 is 16 amino acids. From germline, CDR1 is SGHRS and CDR2 YFSETQ. The CDR3 reads CASSLTGKPQNTEAFF. The CDR3, as DNA: TGCGCCAGCAGCTTGACAGGAAAACCTCAGAACACTGAAGCTTTCTTT.

The chain carries TRBV11-2 and TRBJ1-1, with D perhaps matching TRBD1 (6 bases). Germline V gives CDR1 SGHAT, CDR2 FQNNGV. Deletions cut 1 base from V and 5 bases from J, with 14 bases between. The CDR3 covers 15 residues. CDR3 DNA: TGTGCCAGCAGCTTAGCCGGGGGCGAAAGGACTGAAGCTTTCTTT. It encodes CASSLAGGERTEAFF.

This sequence joins TRBV2 and TRBJ2-1; TRBD1 agrees at 9 bases. This CDR3 region has 14 residues. The germline CDR1 and CDR2 sequences are SNHLY and FYNNEI. The trim removed 6 bases at V and 7 bases at J, leaving 7 bases unmatched. In DNA form, the CDR3 reads TGTGCCAGCAGGGCCGGACAGGGGAATAATGAGCAGTTCTTC. This sequence encodes CASRAGQGNNEQFF.

V is TRBV5-1 and J is TRBJ2-6; maybe TRBD1 (5 bases). V lost 4 bases and J lost 0, with 11 bases in between. The germline CDR1 and CDR2 sequences are SGHRS and YFSETQ. The CDR3 spans 16 residues. The DNA of the CDR3 is TGCGCCAGCAGCCCACCAGGGCTCTCTGGGGCCAACGTCCTGACTTTC. Translated: CASSPPGLSGANVLTF.

The rearrangement links TRBV6-1 to TRBJ2-3, with D hard to call. Trimming took off 8 bases at V and 6 bases at J, with 6 bases between the two ends. CDR1 and CDR2 from the germline V gene are MNHNS and SASEGT. This CDR3 is built from 10 residues. CDR3 DNA: TGTGCCAGCTCGGTGGATACGCAGTATTTT. Translation: CASSVDTQYF.

DNA for the CDR3: TGCAGTGCCTTGGACAGGACCGCCGGGGAGCTGTTTTTT. Amino acid sequence: CSALDRTAGELFF. J is TRBJ2-2 and V is TRBV20-1; 7 nucleotides agree with TRBD1. The CDR3 is 13 amino acids. V was clipped by 6 bases and J by 6 bases; unmatched bases: 7. CDR1 is DFQATT and CDR2 is SNEGSKA in the germline V gene (reference sequence).

The chain carries TRBV11-2 and TRBJ2-3, with D unclear. V dropped 4 bases and J dropped 5 bases, with 7 bases sitting between them. Germline CDR1 and CDR2: SGHAT and FQNNGV. The CDR3 sequence is 12 residues long. The CDR3, as DNA: TGTGCCAGCAGCTCCCTAGGAGATACGCAGTATTTT. Its protein is CASSSLGDTQYF. Using reference TRBV11-2 and TRBJ2-3 for the parts outside the CDR3, the full variable domain is EAGVAQSPRYKIIEKRQSVAFWCNPISGHATLYWYQQILGQGPKLLIQFQNNGVVDDSQLPKDRFSAERLKGVDSTLKIQPAKLEDSAVYLCASSSLGDTQYFGPGTRLTVL.

This clonotype is a singleton in its sample. The rearrangement links TRBV3-1 to TRBJ2-1, with D perhaps being TRBD1 or TRBD2 (5 bases each). From germline, CDR1 is LGHDT and CDR2 YNNKEL (reference sequence). Between the trimmed V and J ends, which lost 6 bases and 10 bases, there was a span of 13 bases. The CDR3 is made up of 12 amino acids. The CDR3 loop is CASSQPGREQFF. CDR3 in DNA: TGTGCCAGCAGTCAACCGGGACGGGAGCAGTTCTTC.

This sequence joins TRBV4-1 and TRBJ2-7; tentative D call: TRBD2 (5 bases). Trimming took off 1 base at V and 5 bases at J, with 12 bases between the two ends. Germline assignment: CDR1 MGHRA and CDR2 YSYEKL. The CDR3 extends over 14 amino acids. The CDR3 region has the DNA TGCGCCAGCAGCCAAGGGTTACTAGAGCACGAGCAGTACTTC. This gives the protein CASSQGLLEHEQYF.

V is TRBV2 and J is TRBJ2-3, with 10 bases identical to TRBD2. This CDR3 is built from 16 residues. Germline V gives CDR1 SNHLY, CDR2 FYNNEI. The trim removed 6 bases at V and 3 bases at J, leaving 9 bases unmatched. The CDR3 reads CASRELAGGGTDTQYF. For the CDR3, the DNA is TGTGCCAGCAGGGAGTTAGCGGGAGGAGGAACAGATACGCAGTATTTT.

V and J are TRBV4-3 and TRBJ2-3; perhaps TRBD1 as D (5 bases). There are 15 residues in the CDR3. Trimming took off 1 base at V and 1 base at J, with 9 bases between the two ends. Looked up from germline, CDR1 is LGHNA and CDR2 is YSLEER. CDR3 sequence: CASSQVQGRTDTQYF. The CDR3, as DNA: TGCGCCAGCAGCCAAGTGCAGGGCCGCACAGATACGCAGTATTTT.

The chain recombines TRBV6-6 with TRBJ2-7; D not certain. V was clipped by 5 bases and J by 0 bases, with 5 bases between them. The germline gives CDR1 MNHNY, CDR2 SVGAGI (reference sequence). CDR3 length equals 12 residues. CDR3 coding DNA: TGTGCCAGCAGTGTAGGCTCCTACGAGCAGTACTTC. Its protein product is CASSVGSYEQYF.